The next 2 T cell receptor beta chains were all read from a single sample in a study of T cell responses to AZD1222 COVID-19 vaccine (dated by TCRdb to the early 2020s). Library construction relied on the immunoSEQ multiplex PCR assay. Here the immuneACCESS table is served through TCRdb, limited to in-frame sequences with V and J called. Missing clones are a known gap in these copies; in checked studies unresolved V genes cover under half, and the rest lacks a known reason. This sample lists 150,000 to 200,000 clones; 85% to 95% were detected once. Roughly 4.6% of the sample goes to the ten largest clones. This sample's time point label indicates: about 28 days (+/-7) after the second vaccine dose. The sequencing used peripheral blood, collected 28 days after the second AZD1222 dose. The receptors originated from an adult who received the AZD1222 COVID-19 vaccine.

V gene TRBV19 combines with J gene TRBJ2-2; possibly TRBD2 for D (6 bases). Germline V gene data show CDR1 as LNHDA and CDR2 as SQIVND (reference sequence). Trimming took 0 bases from V and 6 from J, leaving 14 bases between them. This CDR3 is 16 amino acids long. This chain's CDR3 is CASSIDVTRWAGELFF. Written as DNA, the CDR3 is TGTGCCAGTAGTATAGATGTGACTAGGTGGGCCGGGGAGCTGTTTTTT.

The chain employs TRBV30 and TRBJ1-2; TRBD1 is a possible D gene (5 bases). Germline assignment: CDR1 GTSNPN and CDR2 SVGIG (reference sequence). CDR3 length equals 14 residues. V shed 0 bases and J shed 1 base, with 9 bases lying between them. The CDR3 nucleotides read TGTGCCTGGAGTGTGGCAGGGATTAACTATGGCTACACCTTC. The encoded protein is CAWSVAGINYGYTF.